This section outlines one T cell receptor (beta chain) sequence together with its context. The use of a sample-barcoded 5' primer and a J-beta primer mix characterized a second PCR of roughly 7 to 11 cycles. TCRdb independently ran MiXCR on the 5' RACE reads; one entry per CDR3 protein. The sample holds 1.4 million to 1.5 million distinct CDR3 sequences, around 39% seen once. Isolation recovered at least 6 million PBMCs from every sample. CDR3 length: 14 residues. Germline trimming cut 5 bases from V and 7 bases from J; bases unmatched to any gene: 12. Germline CDR1 reads DFQATT; CDR2 reads SNEGSKA (reference sequence). The source of the sample is a study of blood T cells in healthy people across ages.

The chain recombines TRBV20-1 with TRBJ2-3, with TRBD2 identical over 7 bases. The TCR sequence derives from a woman aged 18-29 years in good health. The specimen was blood. CDR3 region: CSAAAGPGLNTQYF. The CDR3 DNA follows: TGCAGTGCTGCAGCGGGACCGGGCTTGAATACGCAGTATTTT.